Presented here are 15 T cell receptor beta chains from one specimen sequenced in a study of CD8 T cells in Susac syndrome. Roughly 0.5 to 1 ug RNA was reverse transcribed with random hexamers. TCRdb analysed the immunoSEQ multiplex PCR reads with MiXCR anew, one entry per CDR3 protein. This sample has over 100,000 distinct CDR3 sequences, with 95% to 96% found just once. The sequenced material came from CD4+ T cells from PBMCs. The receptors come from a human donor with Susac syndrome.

Here the CDR3 reads CASRLRTSGASDTQYF. CDR3 DNA sequence: TGCGCCAGCAGGCTCCGGACTAGCGGGGCCTCAGATACGCAGTATTTT. J is TRBJ2-3 and V is TRBV5-1; 12 bases match TRBD2. V dropped 5 bases and J dropped 4; count of bases not matched to a gene: 8. Germline CDR1 SGHRS, CDR2 YFSETQ. This CDR3 has 16 residues. Variable domain in full (rest from reference TRBV5-1 and TRBJ2-3): KAGVTQTPRYLIKTRGQQVTLSCSPISGHRSVSWYQQTPGQGLQFLFEYFSETQRNKGNFPGRFSGRQFSNSRSEMNVSTLELGDSALYLCASRLRTSGASDTQYFGPGTRLTVL.

The CDR3 protein is CASGRGGYGYTF. For the CDR3, the DNA is TGTGCTAGTGGCCGGGGGGGTTATGGCTACACCTTC. J is TRBJ1-2 and V is TRBV12-5; perhaps TRBD1 as D (5 bases). Trimming left V 6 bases short and J 5 bases short, with 10 bases between. CDR3 length: 12 residues. The germline V gene has CDR1 LGHNT and CDR2 FRNRAP.

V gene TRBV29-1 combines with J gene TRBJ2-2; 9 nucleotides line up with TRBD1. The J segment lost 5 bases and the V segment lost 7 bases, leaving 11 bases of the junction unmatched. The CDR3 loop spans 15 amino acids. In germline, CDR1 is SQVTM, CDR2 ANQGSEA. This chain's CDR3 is CSGTAGQGLTGELFF. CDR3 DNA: TGCAGCGGGACCGCGGGACAGGGTTTAACCGGGGAGCTGTTTTTT.

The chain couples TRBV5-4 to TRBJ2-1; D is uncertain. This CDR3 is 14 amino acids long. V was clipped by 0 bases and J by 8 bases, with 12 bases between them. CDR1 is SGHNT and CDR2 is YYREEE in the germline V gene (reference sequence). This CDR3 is CASSLGGARDEQFF. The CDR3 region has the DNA TGTGCCAGCAGCTTGGGAGGTGCGCGTGATGAGCAGTTCTTC.

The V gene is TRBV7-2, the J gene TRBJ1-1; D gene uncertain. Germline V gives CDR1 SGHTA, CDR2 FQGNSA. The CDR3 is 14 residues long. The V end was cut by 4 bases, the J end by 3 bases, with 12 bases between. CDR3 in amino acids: CASSYVNSDTEAFF. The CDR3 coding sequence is TGTGCCAGCAGCTACGTTAACAGTGACACTGAAGCTTTCTTT.

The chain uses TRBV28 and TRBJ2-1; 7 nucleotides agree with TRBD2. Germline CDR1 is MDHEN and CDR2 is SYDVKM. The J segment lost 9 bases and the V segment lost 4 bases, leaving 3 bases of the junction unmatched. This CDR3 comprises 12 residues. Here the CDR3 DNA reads TGTGCCAGCAGTTCGCCTAGCGGTGAGCAGTTCTTC. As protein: CASSSPSGEQFF.

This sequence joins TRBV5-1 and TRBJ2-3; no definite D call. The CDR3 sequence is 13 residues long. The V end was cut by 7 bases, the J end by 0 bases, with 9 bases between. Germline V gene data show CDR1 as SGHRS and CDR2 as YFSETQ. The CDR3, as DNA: TGCGCCAGCCGCTACACGAGCACAGATACGCAGTATTTT. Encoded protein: CASRYTSTDTQYF.

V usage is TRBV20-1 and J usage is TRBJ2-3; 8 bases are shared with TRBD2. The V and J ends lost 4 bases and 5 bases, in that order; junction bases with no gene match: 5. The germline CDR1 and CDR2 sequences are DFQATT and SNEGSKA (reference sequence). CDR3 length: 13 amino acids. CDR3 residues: CSATSGSIDTQYF. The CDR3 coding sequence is TGCAGTGCTACCAGCGGGAGTATAGATACGCAGTATTTT.

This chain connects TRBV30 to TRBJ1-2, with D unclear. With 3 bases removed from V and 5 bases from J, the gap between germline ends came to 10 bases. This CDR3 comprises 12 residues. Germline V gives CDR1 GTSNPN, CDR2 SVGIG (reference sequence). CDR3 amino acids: CAWRGVRYGYTF. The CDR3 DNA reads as TGTGCCTGGAGAGGAGTAAGATATGGCTACACCTTC.

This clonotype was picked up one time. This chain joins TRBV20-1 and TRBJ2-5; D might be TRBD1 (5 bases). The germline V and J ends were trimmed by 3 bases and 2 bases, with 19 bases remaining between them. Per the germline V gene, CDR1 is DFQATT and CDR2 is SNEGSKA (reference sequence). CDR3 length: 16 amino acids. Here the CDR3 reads CSARPISRQGQETQYF. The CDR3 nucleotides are TGCAGTGCTAGGCCCATCTCGCGGCAGGGTCAAGAGACCCAGTACTTC.

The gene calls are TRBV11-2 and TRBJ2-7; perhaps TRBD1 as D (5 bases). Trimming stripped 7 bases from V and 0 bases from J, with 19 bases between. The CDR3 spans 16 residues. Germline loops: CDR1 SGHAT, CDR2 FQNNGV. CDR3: CASIPLGQGNSYEQYF. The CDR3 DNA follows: TGTGCCAGCATCCCGCTCGGGCAGGGCAACTCCTACGAGCAGTACTTC.

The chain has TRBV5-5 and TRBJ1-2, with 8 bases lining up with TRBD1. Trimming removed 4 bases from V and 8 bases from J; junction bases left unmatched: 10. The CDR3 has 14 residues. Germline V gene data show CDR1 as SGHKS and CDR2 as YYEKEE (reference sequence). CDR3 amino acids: CASSTPTGEEGYTF. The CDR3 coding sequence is TGTGCCAGCAGCACGCCGACAGGGGAGGAGGGCTACACCTTC. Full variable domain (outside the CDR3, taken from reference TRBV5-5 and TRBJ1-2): DAGVTQSPTHLIKTRGQQVTLRCSPISGHKSVSWYQQVLGQGPQFIFQYYEKEERGRGNFPDRFSARQFPNYSSELNVNALLLGDSALYLCASSTPTGEEGYTFGSGTRLTVV.

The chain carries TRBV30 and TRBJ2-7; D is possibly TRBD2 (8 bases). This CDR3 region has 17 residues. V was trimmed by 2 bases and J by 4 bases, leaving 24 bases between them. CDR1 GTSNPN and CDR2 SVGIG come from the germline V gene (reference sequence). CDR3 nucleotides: TGTGCCTGGAGTCAACCCCCTACCGGGAGGGACAGATACGAGCAGTACTTC. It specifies CAWSQPPTGRDRYEQYF. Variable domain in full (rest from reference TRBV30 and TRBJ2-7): SQTIHQWPATLVQPVGSPLSLECTVEGTSNPNLYWYRQAAGRGLQLLFYSVGIGQISSEVPQNLSASRPQDRQFILSSKKLLLSDSGFYLCAWSQPPTGRDRYEQYFGPGTRLTVT.

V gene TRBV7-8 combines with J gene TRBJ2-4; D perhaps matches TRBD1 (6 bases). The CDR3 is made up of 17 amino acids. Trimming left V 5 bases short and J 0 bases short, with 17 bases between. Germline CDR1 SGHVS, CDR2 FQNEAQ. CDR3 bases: TGTGCCAGCAGCCCAGTGACAGGTCCCCTAGCCAAAAACATTCAGTACTTC. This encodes CASSPVTGPLAKNIQYF.

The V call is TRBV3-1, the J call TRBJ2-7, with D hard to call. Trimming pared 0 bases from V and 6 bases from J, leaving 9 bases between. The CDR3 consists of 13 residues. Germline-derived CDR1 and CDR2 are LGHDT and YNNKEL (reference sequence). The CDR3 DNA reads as TGTGCCAGCAGCCAAGATGGGCTGGGCGAGCAGTACTTC. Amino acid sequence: CASSQDGLGEQYF.